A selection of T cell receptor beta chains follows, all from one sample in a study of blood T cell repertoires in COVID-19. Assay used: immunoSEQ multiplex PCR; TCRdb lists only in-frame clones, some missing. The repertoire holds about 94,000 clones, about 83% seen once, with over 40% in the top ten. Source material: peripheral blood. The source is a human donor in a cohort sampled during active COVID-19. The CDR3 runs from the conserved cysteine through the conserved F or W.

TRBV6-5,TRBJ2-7,CASSLTSDYEQYF
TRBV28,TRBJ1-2,CASSLDTRGYTF
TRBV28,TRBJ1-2,CASSLAGTGFSYGYTF
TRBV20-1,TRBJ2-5,CSATQETQYF
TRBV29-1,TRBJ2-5,CSVGTSGTGGTQYF
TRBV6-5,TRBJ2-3,CASSLLVGTGNTQYF
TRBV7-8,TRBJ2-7,CASSLQVTSYEQYF
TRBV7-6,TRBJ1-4,CASSSPPRTESNEKLFF
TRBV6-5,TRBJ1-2,CASRGAGGVYGYTF
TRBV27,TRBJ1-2,CASSLGQGAHYGYTF
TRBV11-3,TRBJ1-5,CASSPERRGWQPQHF
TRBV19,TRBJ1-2,CATSRAVYGYTF
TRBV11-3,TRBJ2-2,CASSPTRGAGELFF